Below are 22 T cell receptor beta chains sequenced from a single sample in a study of blood T cell repertoires in COVID-19 (dated by TCRdb to 2018 to 2020). The library was prepared using the immunoSEQ multiplex PCR assay. This is the immuneACCESS table as TCRdb keeps it, with only in-frame sequences that have V and J called. A part of the clones is gone; compared with another copy, unresolved V genes explain less than half, and the rest is unexplained. Recorded for this sample are about 200,000 clones; around 80% of them occurred a single time. The top ten constitute around 6.9% of the sample. The sequencing input was peripheral blood. The receptors stem from a man between 60 and 70 years old with acute or convalescent COVID-19.

This chain links TRBV4-1 with TRBJ2-7; D may be TRBD2 (6 bases). The V gene lost 0 bases and the J gene lost 3 bases, with 15 bases spanning the gap. The CDR3 length is 16 residues. Germline V gives CDR1 MGHRA, CDR2 YSYEKL. CDR3 sequence reads: CASSQDRARGGYEQYF. In DNA form, the CDR3 reads TGCGCCAGCAGCCAAGATCGTGCGCGGGGCGGCTACGAGCAGTACTTC.

CDR3 nucleotide sequence: TGTGCCACCAGTGCGGGGAGCAATGAGCAGTTCTTC. Its translation: CATSAGSNEQFF. The gene calls are TRBV24-1 and TRBJ2-1; D perhaps matches TRBD2 (5 bases). The CDR3 is made up of 12 amino acids. CDR1 is KGHDR, CDR2 SFDVKD, per germline. Trimming stripped 5 bases from V and 6 bases from J, with 7 bases between.

J is TRBJ2-2 and V is TRBV30, with 10 bases identical to TRBD2. V gave up 2 bases and J gave up 5 bases; unmatched junction bases: 17. The CDR3 length is 19 residues. In germline, CDR1 is GTSNPN, CDR2 SVGIG (reference sequence). Here the CDR3 DNA reads TGTGCCTGGAGTATTTTAAGAGAGCGGGAGGGCCGGGGGACCGGGGAGCTGTTTTTT. It codes for CAWSILREREGRGTGELFF. Supplemented by reference TRBV30 and TRBJ2-2, the full variable domain reads SQTIHQWPATLVQPVGSPLSLECTVEGTSNPNLYWYRQAAGRGLQLLFYSVGIGQISSEVPQNLSASRPQDRQFILSSKKLLLSDSGFYLCAWSILREREGRGTGELFFGEGSRLTVL.

This sequence joins TRBV4-1 and TRBJ1-2; a weak D match, TRBD1 (5 bases). Looked up from germline, CDR1 is MGHRA and CDR2 is YSYEKL. V lost 4 bases and J lost 7, with 16 bases in between. This CDR3 has 14 residues. CDR3 sequence (DNA): TGCGCCAGCAGCCGAGAATGGGACTCTTTTGGCTACACCTTC. Protein product: CASSREWDSFGYTF.

This chain uses TRBV27 with TRBJ1-6, with a tentative D call TRBD1 (5 bases). This CDR3 has 16 amino acids. Trimming left V 3 bases short and J 0 bases short, with 9 bases between. Per germline, CDR1 MNHEY and CDR2 SMNVEV (reference sequence). The DNA of the CDR3 is TGTGCCAGCAGTTTCCAGGGAAGCTCCTATAATTCACCCCTCCACTTT. Its translation is CASSFQGSSYNSPLHF.

The J gene is TRBJ1-4, the V gene TRBV2, with no clear D. Trimming removed 1 base at V and 7 bases at J, with 13 bases between. The CDR3 consists of 15 residues. The V gene's germline CDR1 is SNHLY and CDR2 FYNNEI. The CDR3 DNA reads as TGTGCCAGCAGTGAAGACCACAGCTTAGGTGAAAAACTGTTTTTT. Translation gives CASSEDHSLGEKLFF.

The rearrangement uses TRBV19 and TRBJ2-3, with 12 bases aligning to TRBD2. The germline CDR1 and CDR2 sequences are LNHDA and SQIVND (reference sequence). This CDR3 has 14 amino acids. V was pared by 8 bases and J by 2 bases, with 2 bases of the junction left unmatched. The CDR3 spells CASRLAGDTDTQYF. DNA of the CDR3: TGTGCCAGTCGACTAGCGGGGGACACAGATACGCAGTATTTT.

The J gene is TRBJ2-7, the V gene TRBV3-1 (or the pseudogene TRBV3-2), with 8 bases lining up with TRBD2. CDR1 is LGHDT and CDR2 is YNNKEL in the germline V gene (reference sequence). The CDR3 has 14 amino acids. V lost 4 bases to trimming and J lost 5 bases; unmatched junction nucleotides: 7. CDR3 nucleotides: TGTGCCAGCAGCCTTACTAGCGGAGAGAACGAGCAGTACTTC. It yields the protein CASSLTSGENEQYF.

There are a few counts of this clone. The J gene is TRBJ2-7, the V gene TRBV7-9, with 7 bases identical to TRBD1. V lost 5 bases to trimming and J lost 2 bases; unmatched junction nucleotides: 3. This CDR3 has 13 residues. Germline CDR1 reads SEHNR; CDR2 reads FQNEAQ (reference sequence). The CDR3 DNA is TGTGCCAGCAGCCTCGGGACAGCCTACGAGCAGTACTTC. Protein: CASSLGTAYEQYF.

The chain carries TRBV2 and TRBJ1-3; TRBD1 matches 7 bases. V lost 4 bases to trimming and J lost 0 bases; unmatched junction nucleotides: 18. CDR3 length: 20 amino acids. From germline, CDR1 is SNHLY and CDR2 FYNNEI. CDR3 loop: CASSGLRAGGKWSSGNTIYF. CDR3 nucleotides: TGTGCCAGCAGTGGGTTAAGGGCAGGGGGAAAGTGGAGCTCTGGAAACACCATATATTTT.

The chain has TRBV7-2 and TRBJ1-6; perhaps TRBD1 as D (6 bases). The germline gives CDR1 SGHTA, CDR2 FQGNSA. The CDR3 is made up of 15 amino acids. Trimming shortened V by 5 bases and J by 3 bases, and 11 bases separated the two germline ends. CDR3 protein: CASSIRGGYNSPLHF. Written as DNA, the CDR3 is TGTGCCAGCAGCATCAGGGGCGGCTATAATTCACCCCTCCACTTT.

The rearrangement uses TRBV2 and TRBJ1-5; no clear D. CDR1 and CDR2 (germline): SNHLY, FYNNEI. The CDR3 runs 13 residues. Trimming removed 7 bases from V and 7 bases from J, with 14 bases in between. The CDR3 DNA sequence: TGTGCCAGCATGAGGGCGACCGCCCAGCCCCAGCATTTT. Translating it yields CASMRATAQPQHF.

The chain is built from TRBV15 and TRBJ1-5, with 7 bases identical to TRBD1. Germline CDR1 is LNHNV and CDR2 is YYDKDF (reference sequence). V lost 0 bases to trimming and J lost 7 bases; unmatched junction nucleotides: 9. The CDR3 runs 16 residues. As DNA, the CDR3 is TGTGCCACCAGCAGAGATAAAGGAGGGGGCGGCCAGCCCCAGCATTTT. Its translation: CATSRDKGGGGQPQHF. Variable domain in full (rest from reference TRBV15 and TRBJ1-5): DAMVIQNPRYQVTQFGKPVTLSCSQTLNHNVMYWYQQKSSQAPKLLFHYYDKDFNNEADTPDNFQSRRPNTSFCFLDIRSPGLGDTAMYLCATSRDKGGGGQPQHFGDGTRLSIL.

The rearrangement joins TRBV12-3 or TRBV12-4 to TRBJ1-1; 8 bases align to TRBD1. The CDR3 consists of 12 residues. Trimming removed 6 bases from V and 6 bases from J; junction bases left unmatched: 3. For the CDR3, the DNA is TGTGCCAGCAGGGACAGGGATTCTGAAGCTTTCTTT. Residues: CASRDRDSEAFF.

This chain uses TRBV10-3 with TRBJ2-6, with 7 bases fitting TRBD1. Unmatched junction bases numbered 16, after V lost 2 bases and J lost 0 bases. The germline CDR1 and CDR2 sequences are ENHRY and SYGVKD. The CDR3 is 21 residues long. As DNA, the CDR3 is TGTGCCATCAGTGAGGACAGACTCTTTCCGGGACAGCCCTCTGGGGCCAACGTCCTGACTTTC. Amino acid sequence: CAISEDRLFPGQPSGANVLTF.

The V and J genes are TRBV7-3 and TRBJ1-2; 12 nucleotides agree with TRBD1. This CDR3 is built from 14 residues. The ends lost 5 bases at V and 8 bases at J; junction bases unmatched: 6. Germline V gene data show CDR1 as SGHTA and CDR2 as FQGTGA. Here the CDR3 reads CASSMGTGGEGYTF. Written as DNA, the CDR3 is TGTGCCAGCAGCATGGGGACAGGGGGCGAGGGCTACACCTTC.

V gene TRBV3-1 (or the pseudogene TRBV3-2) combines with J gene TRBJ2-1; unclear D gene. V lost 0 bases to trimming and J lost 4 bases, with 4 bases between them. Germline CDR1 LGHDT, CDR2 YNNKEL (reference sequence). This CDR3 is built from 13 residues. The CDR3 nucleotides are TGTGCCAGCAGCCAAGACCGTTACAATGAGCAGTTCTTC. Translation: CASSQDRYNEQFF.

This clone was recorded at least ten times. The chain employs TRBV21-1 and TRBJ2-5; the table assigns TRBD2, which was not confirmed against the DNA. TRBV21-1 is designated a pseudogene. This CDR3 is built from 14 residues. The CDR3 DNA sequence: TGTGCCACCCGGACTAGCGGGGCCCAAGAGACCCAGTACTTC. Protein sequence: CATRTSGAQETQYF.

This chain links TRBV2 with TRBJ2-5; 9 bases line up with TRBD2. Germline V gives CDR1 SNHLY, CDR2 FYNNEI. There are 19 residues in the CDR3. V was clipped by 6 bases and J by 2 bases; unmatched bases: 19. CDR3: CASRGASGDSRTVQETQYF. CDR3 sequence (DNA): TGTGCCAGCAGGGGGGCTAGCGGGGACAGCCGCACGGTACAAGAGACCCAGTACTTC.

This chain connects TRBV29-1 to TRBJ1-1; D remains ambiguous. The CDR3 is 15 residues long. V gave up 1 base and J gave up 1 base, with 13 bases separating them. Germline CDR1 and CDR2: SQVTM and ANQGSEA. The CDR3 DNA sequence: TGCAGCGTTGAAGGTGGTCGGTCTTCGAACACTGAAGCTTTCTTT. Amino acid sequence: CSVEGGRSSNTEAFF.

This rearrangement joins TRBV20-1 to TRBJ1-1; D uncertain. This CDR3 is 14 amino acids long. V lost 3 bases to trimming and J lost 6 bases, with 17 bases between them. The germline V gene has CDR1 DFQATT and CDR2 SNEGSKA (reference sequence). CDR3 protein: CSASTQGEVAEAFF. The CDR3 DNA reads TGCAGTGCTAGTACTCAAGGTGAGGTCGCTGAAGCTTTCTTT.

This chain joins TRBV15 and TRBJ1-1; 7 bases align to TRBD1. CDR1 is LNHNV and CDR2 is YYDKDF in the germline V gene (reference sequence). This CDR3 is 13 amino acids long. J lost 9 bases, V lost 1 base, and 5 bases had no gene match. CDR3 residues: CATSRGQGAKAFF. In DNA, the CDR3 is TGTGCCACCAGCAGAGGACAGGGTGCTAAAGCTTTCTTT.